This T cell receptor (beta chain) appears in the sequencing data of a study of PD-L1 blockade in urothelial cancer (dated by TCRdb to 2016 to 2017). Concerning the study at large: Therapy was started in about 2014 for all patients, and atezolizumab 1,200 mg was administered intravenously every 3 weeks. About 85% of the roughly 29 patients were identified as males with urothelial cancer of bladder origin, and a prior smoking history was reported by 18 of 29 patients. Patients had an ECOG performance status of 0 or 1 and had received between 0 and 3 prior chemotherapy regimens. Blood samples were analyzed at 3 weeks after treatment start (second dose) and at 6 weeks after treatment start. A median of around 150,000 T cells and approximately 86,000 unique TCRs was obtained from blood samples, and a median clonality of around 0.08 was observed. An exploratory multi-omic analysis was conducted of the somatic, immune and clinical correlates of response to PD-L1 blockade with atezolizumab in urothelial cancer. Pretreatment tumor samples and matched peripheral blood, collected serially before and after atezolizumab treatment, underwent TCR sequencing. Durable clinical benefit meant progression-free survival longer than 6 months, and TCR features were also tested against progression-free and overall survival. In the same patients who had TCR sequencing, pretreatment tumors also underwent whole exome sequencing and RNA sequencing. Nine patients reached durable clinical benefit, while 20 patients did not. Pretreatment blood TCR-seq was available for fewer than 30 patients, at least one posttreatment blood collection was obtained for some 24 patients, and tumor TCR-seq was available for some 24 patients.

What the research found in general, with its limitations: Patients with durable benefit showed greater expansion of tumor-associated TCR clones in peripheral blood 3 weeks after starting treatment (n of about 20, p = 0.022). A pretreatment peripheral blood TCR clonality below the median was linked to improved progression-free and overall survival. Small sample size (n ≈ 29) and many exploratory analyses mean the results are intended to be hypothesis-generating.

A cohort of approximately 30 patients with locally advanced or metastatic urothelial carcinoma, treated at Memorial Sloan Kettering on a trial protocol, was included. Peripheral blood mononuclear cells were collected pretreatment and during treatment, with between 1 and 8 total time points obtained per patient. The Qiagen DNeasy Blood extraction kit was used to purify genomic DNA from total PBMCs and tumor samples. Collected pretreatment and during treatment, PBMCs were isolated and stored as previously described. A word on this clone: The specificity of this receptor is unknown. No quality values exist for individual bases; no much larger clone is one base distant.

Compared with germline, V lacks 9 bases and J lacks 7 bases; bases without a gene match: 9. The CDR3 runs 13 amino acids, cysteine and phenylalanine included. The sequence is cut down to CDR3 DNA, 39 bases in frame from base 1. CDR1 MNHNY and CDR2 SVGAGI are derived from the germline V gene (reference sequence). To estimate absolute template abundance from read counts, synthetic TCR analog templates were spiked into each PCR. TCRbeta CDR3 regions were amplified from genomic DNA with bias-controlled V and J gene primers using the immunoSEQ assay. Rearranged TCRbeta segments were sequenced at approximately 20X coverage. The original methods were these. Sequencing errors were corrected by clustering, and CDR3s were annotated against IMGT so that V, D and J genes could be assigned. Only productive TCRbeta rearrangements were used in downstream analyses, excluding out-of-frame or stop-codon sequences. Clonality was computed as one minus Shannon entropy normalized by the log of the number of unique productive sequences. Fisher's exact test with Benjamini-Hochberg correction, using a cutoff of adjusted p below 0.01, was how clones that differed between time points or between blood and tumor were identified. What TCRdb holds here is the immuneACCESS table cut down to in-frame rearrangements. Part of the clones is not present; checked against another copy, under half of the missing clones reflect an unresolved V gene, and the others are unexplained. The V and J calls and clone size are taken from that table; D and trimming were inferred from the DNA. This sample lists 38,000 or so clones; around 80% were detected once. The ten largest clones capture 16% of the sample.

Recombination connected TRBV6-6 to TRBJ2-7; 10 bases in the junction line up with TRBD1. Sequences were derived from PBMCs, sampled around atezolizumab (anti-PD-L1) treatment. This TCR was recovered from a man between 60 and 70 years old with urothelial cancer. The CDR3 here reads CASAVGTGVEQYF. In nucleotides, the sequence is TGTGCCAGTGCAGTGGGGACAGGGGTTGAGCAGTACTTC.